Presented here are 17 T cell receptor beta chains from one specimen sequenced in a study of metastatic and nonmetastatic thyroid tumors. MiXCR re-clonotyped the PCR reads for TCRdb. The sample consists of over 50,000 clones, 25% to 30% of them appearing once. Every patient underwent thyroid surgery untreated. The sequenced sample was blood. The receptors come from a female donor with papillary thyroid cancer or a benign thyroid nodule (not recorded which). Some clones in this sample may be carry-over from other donors' samples.

This clone was seen only a few times. The chain is built from TRBV27 and TRBJ2-3; D is uncertain. Germline values: CDR1 MNHEY, CDR2 SMNVEV (reference sequence). This CDR3 is built from 11 residues. V lost 7 bases and J 3 bases, leaving 5 bases between the germline ends. In DNA, the CDR3 is TGTGCCAGCAAAAGAACAGATACGCAGTATTTT. This translates into CASKRTDTQYF.

This clone occurred many times. This CDR3 is CASSDGTSRDNEQFF. CDR3 DNA sequence: TGCGCCAGCAGCGACGGGACTAGCCGGGACAATGAGCAGTTCTTC. The chain recombines TRBV5-1 with TRBJ2-1; 9 bases are a match to TRBD2. The trim removed 4 bases at V and 5 bases at J, leaving 7 bases unmatched. The germline CDR1 and CDR2 sequences are SGHRS and YFSETQ. The length of the CDR3 is 15 residues.

This chain uses TRBV20-1 with TRBJ2-7, with D tentatively TRBD2 (5 bases). V lost 1 base and J lost 6, with 13 bases in between. The CDR3 contains 13 residues. CDR1 is DFQATT and CDR2 is SNEGSKA in the germline V gene (reference sequence). In DNA, the CDR3 is TGCAGTGCTAGAGGAGGGCAGTCCGGCGAGCAGTACTTC. Translation gives CSARGGQSGEQYF.

The genes are TRBV12-3 or TRBV12-4 and TRBJ1-5; 7 bases line up with TRBD1. Unmatched junction bases numbered 8, after V lost 6 bases and J lost 6 bases. CDR3 length: 14 residues. CDR3 sequence reads: CASSTTGNGQPQHF. CDR3 nucleotide sequence: TGTGCCAGCAGCACGACAGGGAACGGTCAGCCCCAGCATTTT.

This clone was counted between two and nine times. V and J are TRBV19 and TRBJ2-7; D gene uncertain. The CDR3 covers 15 residues. CDR1 and CDR2 (germline): LNHDA, SQIVND (reference sequence). V lost 4 bases, J lost 7 bases, and 20 bases lay in between. The CDR3: CASSSPKRAIQEQYF. The DNA of the CDR3 is TGTGCCAGTAGTAGCCCCAAGCGTGCCATCCAGGAGCAGTACTTC.

CDR3 in amino acids: CSARRLYEQYF. The CDR3 DNA reads TGCAGTGCTCGGAGACTATACGAGCAGTACTTC. The V and J genes are TRBV20-1 and TRBJ2-7; D possibly corresponds to TRBD2 (5 bases). The CDR3 runs 11 residues. V gave up 5 bases and J gave up 4 bases, with 9 bases separating them. Germline CDR1 DFQATT, CDR2 SNEGSKA (reference sequence).

This clone has more than one count but fewer than ten. A read error may be the cause here, since a much bigger clone is one base away. The V and J genes are TRBV5-1 and TRBJ2-3, with a weak D call TRBD1 (5 bases). This CDR3 is 16 amino acids long. The ends were cut back, 3 bases at V and 4 bases at J, with 18 bases in the middle. From germline, CDR1 is SGHRS and CDR2 YFSETQ. In nucleotides, the CDR3 is TGCGCCAGCAGCTCCCCTGGCGTGGGGCCGGCAGATACGCAGTATTTT. Its protein is CASSSPGVGPADTQYF.

The genes are TRBV12-3 or TRBV12-4 and TRBJ2-7; D is unclear. The germline V and J ends were trimmed by 6 bases and 2 bases, with 8 bases remaining between them. The CDR3 loop spans 12 amino acids. CDR3 region: CASSFVPYEQYF. CDR3 nucleotides: TGTGCCAGCAGCTTCGTACCCTACGAGCAGTACTTC.

The chain couples TRBV7-9 to TRBJ2-7; TRBD1 agrees at 9 bases. Germline lookup yields CDR1 SEHNR and CDR2 FQNEAQ (reference sequence). The trim removed 7 bases at V and 3 bases at J, leaving 7 bases unmatched. The CDR3 extends over 14 amino acids. The CDR3 bases are TGTGCCAGCACCGCGACAGGGGGGCGCTACGAGCAGTACTTC. It specifies CASTATGGRYEQYF.

This clone was observed a few times. The V and J genes are TRBV27 and TRBJ1-5; D gene uncertain. The CDR3 covers 14 residues. Germline CDR1 and CDR2: MNHEY and SMNVEV (reference sequence). Trimming took off 2 bases at V and 5 bases at J, with 10 bases between the two ends. Here the CDR3 reads CASSLSQIHQPQHF. CDR3 bases: TGTGCCAGCAGTTTAAGTCAGATACATCAGCCCCAGCATTTT.

CDR3 region: CSARPSGRYEQYF. The DNA of the CDR3 is TGCAGTGCTAGGCCTAGCGGGAGATACGAGCAGTACTTC. V is TRBV20-1 and J is TRBJ2-7; 10 bases are shared with TRBD2. This CDR3 has 13 amino acids. The germline V gene encodes CDR1 DFQATT and CDR2 SNEGSKA (reference sequence). The V segment lost 3 bases and the J segment 4 bases; nucleotides outside the gene matches: 3.

This clone was counted only a few times. The V gene is TRBV6-1, the J gene TRBJ2-1, with TRBD1 matching over 9 bases. The CDR3 is 15 amino acids. Germline lookup yields CDR1 MNHNS and CDR2 SASEGT. V lost 6 bases to trimming and J lost 7 bases; unmatched junction nucleotides: 10. DNA for the CDR3: TGTGCCAGCAGGGCGGACAGGGGCGACCGGAATGAGCAGTTCTTC. Its protein is CASRADRGDRNEQFF.

This clone was picked up many times. V is TRBV4-3 and J is TRBJ2-3, with D possibly matching TRBD2 (6 bases). This CDR3 has 15 amino acids. Trimming took 3 bases from V and 3 from J, leaving 13 bases between them. The germline V gene has CDR1 LGHNA and CDR2 YSLEER. CDR3 coding DNA: TGCGCCAGCAGCCAGGGGGGAGCGAGAACAGATACGCAGTATTTT. Translated, it gives CASSQGGARTDTQYF.

By its share, this clone is medium-sized. The CDR3 spells CASSDSLGKPLHF. CDR3 sequence (DNA): TGTGCCAGCAGTGACTCGTTGGGCAAACCCCTCCACTTT. This chain uses TRBV6-4 with TRBJ1-6; no clear D gene. V was shortened by 0 bases and J by 12 bases, with 9 bases between the two germline ends. The CDR3 is made up of 13 amino acids. Germline CDR1 MRHNA, CDR2 SNTAGT.

Here the CDR3 DNA reads TGTGCCAGCAGTTATGGACGGCTGAACACTGAAGCTTTCTTT. This sequence encodes CASSYGRLNTEAFF. The V gene is TRBV6-5, the J gene TRBJ1-1; D gene ambiguous. Per the germline V gene, CDR1 is MNHEY and CDR2 is SVGAGI. This CDR3 comprises 14 residues. The V end was cut by 3 bases, the J end by 0 bases, with 8 bases between.

The chain has TRBV19 and TRBJ1-5; TRBD1 matches at 9 bases. The V gene end was trimmed by 4 bases and the J gene end by 2 bases; junction bases not matched to a gene: 3. From germline, CDR1 is LNHDA and CDR2 SQIVND (reference sequence). There are 15 residues in the CDR3. CDR3 sequence: CASSKDRGRNQPQHF. The CDR3 DNA reads TGTGCCAGTAGTAAGGACAGGGGTCGCAATCAGCCCCAGCATTTT.

This clone was seen repeatedly, ten times or more. V gene TRBV10-2 combines with J gene TRBJ2-5, with 11 positions matching TRBD2. V was pared by 6 bases and J by 1 base, with 4 bases of the junction left unmatched. The germline V gene encodes CDR1 WSHSY and CDR2 SAAADI. This CDR3 comprises 15 residues. The CDR3 spells CASRPGLAVQETQYF. For the CDR3, the DNA is TGCGCCAGCAGGCCGGGACTAGCGGTCCAAGAGACCCAGTACTTC.